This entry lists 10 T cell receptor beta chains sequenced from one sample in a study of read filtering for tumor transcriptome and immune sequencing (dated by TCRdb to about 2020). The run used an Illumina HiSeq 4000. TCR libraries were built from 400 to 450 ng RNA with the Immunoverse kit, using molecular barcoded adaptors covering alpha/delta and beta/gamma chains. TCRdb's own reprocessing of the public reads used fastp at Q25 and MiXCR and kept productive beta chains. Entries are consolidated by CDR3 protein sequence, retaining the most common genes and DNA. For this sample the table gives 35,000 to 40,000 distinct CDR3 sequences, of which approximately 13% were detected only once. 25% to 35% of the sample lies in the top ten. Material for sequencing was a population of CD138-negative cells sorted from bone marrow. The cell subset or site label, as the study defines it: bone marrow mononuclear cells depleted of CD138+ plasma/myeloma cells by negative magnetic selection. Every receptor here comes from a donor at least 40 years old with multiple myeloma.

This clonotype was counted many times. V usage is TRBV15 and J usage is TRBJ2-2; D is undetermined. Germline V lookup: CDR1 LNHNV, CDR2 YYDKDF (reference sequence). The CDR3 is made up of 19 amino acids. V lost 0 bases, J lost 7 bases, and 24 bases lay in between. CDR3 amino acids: CATSRERTFDTTSGGELFF. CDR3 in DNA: TGTGCCACCAGCAGAGAGCGTACGTTTGACACCACTTCGGGCGGGGAGCTGTTTTTT.

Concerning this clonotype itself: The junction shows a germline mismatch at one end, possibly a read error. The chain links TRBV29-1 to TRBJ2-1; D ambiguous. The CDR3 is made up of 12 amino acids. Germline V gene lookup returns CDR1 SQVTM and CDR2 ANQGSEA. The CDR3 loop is CSVEGDYNEPFF. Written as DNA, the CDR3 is TGCAGCGTTGAGGGTGATTACAATGAGCCGTTCTTC.

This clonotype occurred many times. The CDR3 nucleotides are TGCAGTGCTAGAGACCTACTTTCGGGACAGGCTGAGGTTGAGCAGTTCTTC. It yields the protein CSARDLLSGQAEVEQFF. The chain recombines TRBV20-1 with TRBJ2-1; 8 bases are a match to TRBD1. This CDR3 is 17 amino acids long. V was pared by 0 bases and J by 9 bases, with 16 bases of the junction left unmatched. Germline CDR1 reads DFQATT; CDR2 reads SNEGSKA (reference sequence).

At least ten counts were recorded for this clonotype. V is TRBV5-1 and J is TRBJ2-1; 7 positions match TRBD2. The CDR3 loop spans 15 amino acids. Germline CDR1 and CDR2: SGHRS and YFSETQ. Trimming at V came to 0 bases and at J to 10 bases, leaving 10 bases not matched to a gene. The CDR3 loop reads CASSLGGLSGAEQFF. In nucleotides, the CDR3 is TGCGCCAGCAGCTTGGGGGGCCTGAGCGGGGCAGAGCAGTTCTTC.

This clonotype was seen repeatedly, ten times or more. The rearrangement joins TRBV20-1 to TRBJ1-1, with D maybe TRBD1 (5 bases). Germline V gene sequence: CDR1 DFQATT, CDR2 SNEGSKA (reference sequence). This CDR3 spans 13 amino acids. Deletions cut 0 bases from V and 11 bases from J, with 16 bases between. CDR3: CSARESPGSGAFF. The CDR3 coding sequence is TGCAGTGCTAGAGAATCGCCAGGGAGCGGGGCTTTCTTT.

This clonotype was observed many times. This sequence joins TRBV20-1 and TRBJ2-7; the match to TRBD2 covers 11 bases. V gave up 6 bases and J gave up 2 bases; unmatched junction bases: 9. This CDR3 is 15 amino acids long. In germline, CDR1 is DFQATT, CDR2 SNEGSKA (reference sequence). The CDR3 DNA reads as TGCAGTGCCCAAGATCTAGCGGGAGGAACCTACGAGCAGTACTTC. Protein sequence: CSAQDLAGGTYEQYF.

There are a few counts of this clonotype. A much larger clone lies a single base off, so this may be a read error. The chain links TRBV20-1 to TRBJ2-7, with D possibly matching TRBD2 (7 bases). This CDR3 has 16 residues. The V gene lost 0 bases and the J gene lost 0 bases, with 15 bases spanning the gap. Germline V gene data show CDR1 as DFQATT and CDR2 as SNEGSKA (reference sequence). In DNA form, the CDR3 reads TGCAGTGCTAGAGAGTCCGGGGGGCTATTCTCCTACGAGCAGTACTTC. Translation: CSARESGGLFSYEQYF.

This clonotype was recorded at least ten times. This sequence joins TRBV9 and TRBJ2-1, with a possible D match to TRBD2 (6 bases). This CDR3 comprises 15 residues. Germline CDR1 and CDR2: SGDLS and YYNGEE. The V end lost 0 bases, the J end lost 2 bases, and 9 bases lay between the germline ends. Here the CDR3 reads CASSVGGDTYNEQFF. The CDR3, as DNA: TGTGCCAGCAGCGTAGGCGGGGATACCTACAATGAGCAGTTCTTC.

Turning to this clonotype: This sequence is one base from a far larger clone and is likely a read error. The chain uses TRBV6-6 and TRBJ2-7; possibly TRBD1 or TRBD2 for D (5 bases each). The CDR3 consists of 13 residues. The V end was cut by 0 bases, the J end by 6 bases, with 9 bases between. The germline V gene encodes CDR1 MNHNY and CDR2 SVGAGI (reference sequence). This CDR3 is CASSYSAGAEQYF. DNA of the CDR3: TGTGCCAGCAGTTACTCGGCCGGGGCCGAGCAGTACTTC.

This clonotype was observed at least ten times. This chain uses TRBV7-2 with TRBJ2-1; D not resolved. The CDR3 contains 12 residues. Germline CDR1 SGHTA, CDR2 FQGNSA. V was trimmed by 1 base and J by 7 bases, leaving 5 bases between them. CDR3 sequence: CASSLGRNEQFF. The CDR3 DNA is TGTGCCAGCAGCTTAGGAAGAAATGAGCAGTTCTTC.